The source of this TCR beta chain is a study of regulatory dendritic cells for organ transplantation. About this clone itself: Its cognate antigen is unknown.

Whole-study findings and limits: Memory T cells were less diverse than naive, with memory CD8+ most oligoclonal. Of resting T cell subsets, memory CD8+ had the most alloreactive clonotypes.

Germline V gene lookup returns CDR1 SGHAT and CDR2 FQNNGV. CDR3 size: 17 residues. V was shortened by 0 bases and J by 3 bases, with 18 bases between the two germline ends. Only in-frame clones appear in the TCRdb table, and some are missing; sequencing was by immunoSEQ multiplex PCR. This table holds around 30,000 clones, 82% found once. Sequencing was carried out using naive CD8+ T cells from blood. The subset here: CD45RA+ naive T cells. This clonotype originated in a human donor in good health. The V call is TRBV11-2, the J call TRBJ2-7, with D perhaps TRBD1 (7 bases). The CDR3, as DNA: TGTGCCAGCAGCTTAGATCTGCAGTCAGGGGGACTCTACGAGCAGTACTTC. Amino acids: CASSLDLQSGGLYEQYF.